This TCR beta chain was captured in a study of blood T cell repertoires in COVID-19 (dated by TCRdb to about 2020). Regarding the research as a whole: Samples from collaborators originated in the United States, Italy and Spain and spanned both the acute and convalescent phases of COVID-19. The material from the prospective study consisted of cDNA or gDNA derived from T cells, B-cell-depleted T cells, or PBMCs. Deeply sampled blood TCRbeta repertoires from subjects exposed to, actively infected with, or recovered from COVID-19 were included in the dataset. A freely available public database, intended as a resource for researchers studying the immune response to SARS-CoV-2, is where the repertoires were released. Samples were obtained from the ongoing ImmuneRACE study (first 160 participants) and from 950 to 1,500 subjects provided by 6 global collaborators. Sample metadata almost always included a de-identified subject ID, COVID-19 status, age in years and sex. HLA class I and class II types, where available, came from metadata supplied by the sample provider rather than from assay-based typing. General conclusions and limits of the study: Clinical and demographic metadata were provided uncurated, with the amount varying by source and participant.

Concerning this clone itself: Its cognate antigen has yet to be identified. No base quality information exists; no much larger clone differs at one position.

Each collaborating institution followed its own protocols to collect whole blood in K2EDTA tubes. Collaborator samples were shipped for TCRbeta analysis as frozen whole blood, isolated PBMCs, or DNA extracted from either sample type. From cysteine to phenylalanine, the CDR3 is 13 amino acids long. Here the CDR3 DNA is all that survives: 39 bases in frame from base 1. Per the germline V gene, MDHEN is the CDR1 and SYDVKM is the CDR2. The germline V end is reduced by 6 bases and the J end by 5 bases; junction bases left unmatched: 7. TCRbeta CDR3 regions were amplified from genomic DNA by means of the immunoSEQ Assay, a bias-controlled multiplex PCR. Regarding the original processing steps: The number of nucleated cells in each sample was estimated by amplification of reference gene primers within the assay. Sequence reads were collapsed and filtered to measure the absolute abundance of every unique TCRbeta CDR3 rearrangement. For each sample, productive Simpson clonality was calculated as the square root of Simpson's diversity index over productive rearrangements. TCRdb took this table from immuneACCESS and kept in-frame rearrangements with V and J called. Such tables lack part of the clones; where checked against another copy, unresolved V genes explain under half of the gap, and the rest is unexplained. V, J and clone size derive from that table, while D and trimming were established from the DNA sequence. This sample is represented by approximately 30,000 clones; about 83% of them were singletons. The ten most abundant clones make up roughly 17% of the sample.

This TCR derives from a human donor in a cohort sampled during active COVID-19. In this chain, TRBV28 is recombined with TRBJ2-7; the central 7 bases match TRBD1. Input material: peripheral blood. The bases are TGTGCCAGCAGGCCTCAGGGGGACGACGAGCAGTACTTC. Its protein is CASRPQGDDEQYF.